These T cell receptor beta chains were read from a single sample in a study of cytomegalovirus exposure and HLA in healthy donors. Method: immunoSEQ multiplex PCR; TCRdb's copy keeps in-frame clones and lacks some. The data contain 150,000 to 200,000 clones, roughly 79% of them seen just once; the ten biggest clones take up around 1.5%. Sequences were obtained from PBMCs. The origin of the receptors is a man aged 35 to 55 in good health and CMV-seronegative. Each CDR3 is given with its conserved first and last residue. The D gene is left open where the match is weak. Size is omitted from some rows. Given values are once, few, many or a class for expanded clones.

D gene | J gene | V gene | clone size | CDR3 protein | CDR3 DNA
TRBD1 | TRBJ2-1 | TRBV7-9 | - | CASSQIRDRGYNEQFF | TGCGCCAGCAGCCAAATTCGGGACAGGGGTTACAATGAGCAGTTCTTC
TRBD1 | TRBJ1-2 | TRBV27 | - | CASSTGVAYGYTF | TGTGCCAGTTCGACAGGGGTCGCGTATGGCTACACCTTC
- | TRBJ1-5 | TRBV5-6 | - | CASSFGGSVVPQHF | TGTGCCAGCAGCTTTGGTGGGAGTGTAGTGCCCCAGCATTTT
TRBD2 | TRBJ2-5 | TRBV27 | - | CASSTDGTSGRGWGETQYF | TGTGCCAGCAGTACAGACGGGACTAGCGGGAGAGGTTGGGGCGAGACCCAGTACTTC
- | TRBJ2-3 | TRBV5-8 | - | CASSPPALVYIAGPTDTQYF | TGTGCCAGCAGCCCCCCAGCTCTAGTTTATATCGCGGGACCCACAGATACGCAGTATTTT
- | TRBJ1-4 | TRBV20-1 | - | CSALEEKLFF | TGCAGTGCCTTAGAGGAAAAACTGTTTTTT
TRBD2 | TRBJ2-1 | TRBV7-9 | few | CASEARESSDEQFF | TGTGCCAGCGAGGCGCGGGAGTCTTCGGATGAGCAGTTCTTC
TRBD1 | TRBJ2-7 | TRBV7-6 | - | CASSSGTGIYEQYF | TGTGCCAGCAGCTCAGGGACAGGGATCTACGAGCAGTACTTC
- | TRBJ2-7 | TRBV6-5 | - | CASSYAGRGYEQYF | TGTGCCAGCAGTTACGCTGGCAGGGGATACGAGCAGTACTTC
TRBD1 | TRBJ1-1 | TRBV13 | - | CASSRKGTGGPMIF | TGTGCCAGCAGCCGCAAGGGGACAGGGGGGCCGATGATCTTT
TRBD1 | TRBJ1-2 | TRBV5-1 | - | CASSPGQGYYGYTF | TGCGCCAGCAGCCCCGGACAGGGTTACTATGGCTACACCTTC
- | TRBJ2-7 | TRBV10-3 | - | CAISATGNEQYF | TGTGCCATCAGTGCCACAGGGAACGAGCAGTACTTC
- | TRBJ1-3 | TRBV4-2 | - | CASSQEGAFSGNTIYF | TGTGCCAGCAGCCAAGAAGGGGCCTTCTCTGGAAACACCATATATTTT
- | TRBJ1-5 | TRBV7-9 | - | CASSLGGARGNQPQHF | TGTGCCAGCAGCTTGGGCGGGGCGAGGGGCAATCAGCCCCAGCATTTT
- | TRBJ2-2 | TRBV27 | - | CASSSLRGGDTGELFF | TGTGCCAGCAGTTCCCTCCGGGGTGGGGACACCGGGGAGCTGTTTTTT
- | TRBJ2-1 | TRBV11-2 | - | CASSLGAGGINEQFF | TGTGCCAGCAGCTTAGGAGCGGGTGGTATCAATGAGCAGTTCTTC
TRBD2 | TRBJ2-3 | TRBV19 | - | CASSTSGTSIVTDTQYF | TGTGCCAGTTCGACTAGCGGGACGTCAATAGTCACAGATACGCAGTATTTT
TRBD2 | TRBJ2-1 | TRBV7-9 | - | CASSPGLVVGEQFF | TGTGCCAGCAGCCCGGGACTAGTGGTAGGGGAGCAGTTCTTC
- | TRBJ2-7 | TRBV12-2 | - | CASPRYCSYEQYF | TGTGCAAGCCCTAGGTACTGTTCCTACGAGCAGTACTTC
- | TRBJ2-3 | TRBV7-6 | - | CASSFRGRDTQYF | TGTGCCAGCAGCTTTCGGGGGAGGGATACGCAGTATTTT
- | TRBJ2-3 | TRBV2 | - | CASSEVAGTQYF | TGTGCCAGCAGTGAAGTTGCGGGCACGCAGTATTTT
- | TRBJ2-3 | TRBV9 | - | CASSVGTAFVDTQYF | TGTGCCAGCAGCGTAGGGACAGCCTTTGTGGATACGCAGTATTTT
TRBD1 | TRBJ2-7 | TRBV5-6 | - | CVSSSGTGLPYEQYF | TGTGTCAGCAGCTCCGGGACAGGGCTTCCCTACGAGCAGTACTTC
- | TRBJ2-5 | TRBV5-1 | - | CASSFSDFGTQYF | TGCGCCAGCAGCTTTTCTGATTTCGGGACCCAGTACTTC
- | TRBJ1-2 | TRBV19 | - | CASSMGGSYGYTF | TGTGCCAGTAGTATGGGGGGGAGCTACGGCTACACCTTC
TRBD2 | TRBJ2-3 | TRBV4-1 | - | CASSPDAGGTQYF | TGCGCCAGCAGCCCAGATGCGGGAGGTACGCAGTATTTT
TRBD1 | TRBJ2-7 | TRBV29-1 | once | CSAGTGGYEQYF | TGCAGCGCCGGGACAGGGGGCTACGAGCAGTACTTC
- | TRBJ1-2 | TRBV11-2 | - | CASSLVDGTSGYTF | TGTGCCAGCAGCTTAGTTGACGGGACTAGTGGCTACACCTTC
TRBD1 | TRBJ1-5 | TRBV14 | once | CASSQGGTGGQPQHF | TGTGCCAGCAGCCAAGGGGGGACAGGAGGTCAGCCCCAGCATTTT
- | TRBJ2-5 | TRBV7-3 | - | CASSSQGPETQYF | TGTGCCAGCAGCTCCCAGGGCCCAGAGACCCAGTACTTC
- | TRBJ2-5 | TRBV6-5 | few | CASRQGYETQYF | TGTGCCAGCCGCCAGGGATACGAGACCCAGTACTTC
TRBD2 | TRBJ2-1 | TRBV7-6 | - | CASSPSGNSYNEQFF | TGTGCCAGCAGCCCCAGCGGGAATAGCTACAATGAGCAGTTCTTC
- | TRBJ2-3 | TRBV27 | - | CASRISGGRTDTQYF | TGTGCCAGCAGAATCTCCGGTGGGCGCACAGATACGCAGTATTTT
TRBD1 | TRBJ2-6 | TRBV19 | - | CASSVGQGAGANGLTF | TGTGCCAGTAGTGTGGGACAGGGGGCTGGGGCCAACGGCCTGACTTTC
- | TRBJ2-7 | TRBV25-1 | - | CASRTFYEQYF | TGTGCCAGCAGAACCTTCTACGAGCAGTACTTC
TRBD2 | TRBJ2-1 | TRBV28 | - | CASSISGSSDEQFF | TGTGCCAGCAGTATTAGCGGGAGTAGTGATGAGCAGTTCTTC
- | TRBJ1-1 | TRBV30 | - | CAWTNSGHINTEAFF | TGTGCCTGGACTAACTCGGGACACATAAACACTGAAGCTTTCTTT
TRBD1 | TRBJ1-2 | TRBV2 | - | CASSSGQGLGYTF | TGTGCCAGCAGCTCCGGACAGGGGCTTGGCTACACCTTC
TRBD1 | TRBJ1-1 | TRBV28 | - | CASSPGTGTATEAFF | TGTGCCAGCAGTCCCGGGACAGGCACCGCCACTGAAGCTTTCTTT
- | TRBJ2-3 | TRBV5-1 | - | CASSSDPGLDTDTQYF | TGCGCCAGCAGCTCCGACCCGGGACTCGACACAGATACGCAGTATTTT
TRBD1 | TRBJ2-2 | TRBV19 | - | CASKNWQGAAGELFF | TGTGCCAGTAAGAATTGGCAGGGGGCAGCCGGGGAGCTGTTTTTT
- | TRBJ1-1 | TRBV18 | - | CASSLSSNTEAFF | TGTGCCAGCTCACTCAGTTCGAACACTGAAGCTTTCTTT
- | TRBJ1-5 | TRBV7-8 | - | CASSPFADSNQPQHF | TGTGCCAGCAGCCCCTTTGCGGATAGTAATCAGCCCCAGCATTTT
TRBD1 | TRBJ1-2 | TRBV7-9 | - | CSSSEGQPLRGYTF | TGTTCCAGCAGCGAGGGACAGCCGCTTCGTGGCTACACCTTC
- | TRBJ2-1 | TRBV10-3 | - | CAIGARGGANNEQFF | TGTGCCATCGGGGCCAGAGGCGGGGCCAACAATGAGCAGTTCTTC
TRBD1 | TRBJ1-6 | TRBV5-1 | few | CASTSGGSYNSPLHF | TGCGCCAGCACCTCAGGGGGCTCCTATAATTCACCCCTCCACTTT
- | TRBJ2-3 | TRBV25-1 | - | CASSDPGGTDTQYF | TGTGCCAGCAGTGACCCGGGTGGAACAGATACGCAGTATTTT
TRBD1 | TRBJ1-1 | TRBV7-3 | few | CASSLTGVTEAFF | TGTGCCAGCAGCTTGACAGGGGTTACTGAAGCTTTCTTT
TRBD2 | TRBJ2-2 | TRBV5-3 | - | CARSRLAGNTGELFF | TGTGCCAGAAGCCGGCTAGCGGGGAACACCGGGGAGCTGTTTTTT
- | TRBJ2-1 | TRBV5-4 | - | CASSTGGVTPSNEQFF | TGTGCCAGCAGCACAGGAGGGGTGACCCCCAGCAATGAGCAGTTCTTC
- | TRBJ2-3 | TRBV5-1 | - | CASSLDRPRADTQYF | TGCGCCAGCAGCTTGGATCGGCCCAGGGCAGATACGCAGTATTTT
- | TRBJ1-2 | TRBV7-9 | - | CASTPPSGDGYTF | TGTGCCAGCACTCCCCCCTCGGGAGATGGCTACACCTTC
TRBD1 | TRBJ2-2 | TRBV11-3 | - | CAGSPHRGDTGELFF | TGTGCCGGCAGCCCTCACAGGGGCGACACCGGGGAGCTGTTTTTT
- | TRBJ1-2 | TRBV20-1 | - | CSARQGYGYTF | TGCAGTGCTAGGCAGGGGTATGGCTACACCTTC
TRBD1 | TRBJ1-3 | TRBV18 | - | CASSPWDRSPDTIYF | TGTGCCAGCTCACCCTGGGACAGGTCCCCTGACACCATATATTTT
TRBD1 | TRBJ2-4 | TRBV19 | - | CASSSWTGGTGSIQYF | TGTGCCAGTAGTTCATGGACAGGAGGAACCGGCTCCATTCAGTACTTC
TRBD2 | TRBJ2-5 | TRBV19 | - | CASKSGRDQETQYF | TGTGCCAGTAAAAGCGGGAGGGATCAAGAGACCCAGTACTTC
- | TRBJ2-3 | TRBV19 | few | CASSTIRGRSDTQYF | TGTGCCAGTAGTACCATCAGGGGCAGGTCAGATACGCAGTATTTT